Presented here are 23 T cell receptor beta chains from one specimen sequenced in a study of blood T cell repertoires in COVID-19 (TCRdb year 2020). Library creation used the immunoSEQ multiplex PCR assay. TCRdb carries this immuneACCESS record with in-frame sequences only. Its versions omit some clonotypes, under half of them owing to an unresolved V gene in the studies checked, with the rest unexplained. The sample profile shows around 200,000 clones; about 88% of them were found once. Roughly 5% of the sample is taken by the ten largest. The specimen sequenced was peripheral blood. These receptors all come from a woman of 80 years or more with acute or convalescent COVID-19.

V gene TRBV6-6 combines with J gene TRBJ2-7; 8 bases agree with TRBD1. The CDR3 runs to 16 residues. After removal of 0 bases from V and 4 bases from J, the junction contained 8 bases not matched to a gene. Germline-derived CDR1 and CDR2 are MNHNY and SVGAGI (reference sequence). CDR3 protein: CASSYSPGTGFYEQYF. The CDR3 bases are TGTGCCAGCAGTTACTCTCCCGGGACAGGCTTTTACGAGCAGTACTTC.

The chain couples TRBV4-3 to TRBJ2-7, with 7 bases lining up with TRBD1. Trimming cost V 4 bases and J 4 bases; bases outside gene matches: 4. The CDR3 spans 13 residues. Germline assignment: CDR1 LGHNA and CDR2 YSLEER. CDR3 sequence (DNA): TGCGCCAGCAGCCGAGGACAGGCGTACGAGCAGTACTTC. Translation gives CASSRGQAYEQYF.

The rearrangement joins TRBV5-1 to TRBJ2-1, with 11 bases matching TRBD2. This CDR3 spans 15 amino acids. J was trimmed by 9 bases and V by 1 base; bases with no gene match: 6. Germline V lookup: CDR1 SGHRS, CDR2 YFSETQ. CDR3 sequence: CASSLTSGSQSEQFF. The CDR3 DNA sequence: TGCGCCAGCAGCTTGACTAGCGGGAGTCAGAGTGAGCAGTTCTTC.

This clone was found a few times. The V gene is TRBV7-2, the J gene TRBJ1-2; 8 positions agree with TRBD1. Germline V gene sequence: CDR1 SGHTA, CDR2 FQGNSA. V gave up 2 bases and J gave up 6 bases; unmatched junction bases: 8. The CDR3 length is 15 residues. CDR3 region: CASSLFGLTGDGYTF. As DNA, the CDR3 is TGTGCCAGCAGCTTATTCGGGTTGACAGGGGATGGCTACACCTTC.

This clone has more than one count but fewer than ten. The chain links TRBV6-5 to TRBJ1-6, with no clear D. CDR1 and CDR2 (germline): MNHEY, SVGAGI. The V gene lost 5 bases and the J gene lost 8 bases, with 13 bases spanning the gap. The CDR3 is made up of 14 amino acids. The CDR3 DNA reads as TGTGCCAGCAGTACCCGACGTCGGGATTCACCCCTCCACTTT. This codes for CASSTRRRDSPLHF.

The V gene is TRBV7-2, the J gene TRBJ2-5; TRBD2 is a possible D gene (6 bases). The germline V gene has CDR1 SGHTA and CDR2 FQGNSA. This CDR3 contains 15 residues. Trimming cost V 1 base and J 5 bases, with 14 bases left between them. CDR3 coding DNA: TGTGCCAGCAGCTTAGTCCTAGCGCAACGGGAGACCCAGTACTTC. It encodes CASSLVLAQRETQYF.

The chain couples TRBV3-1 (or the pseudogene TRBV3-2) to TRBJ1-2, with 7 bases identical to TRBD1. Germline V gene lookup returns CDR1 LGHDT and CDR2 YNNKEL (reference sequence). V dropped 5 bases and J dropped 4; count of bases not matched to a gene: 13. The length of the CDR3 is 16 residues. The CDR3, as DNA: TGTGCCAGCAGCACCCTGCCGACAGGGAATATCTATGGCTACACCTTC. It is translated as CASSTLPTGNIYGYTF.

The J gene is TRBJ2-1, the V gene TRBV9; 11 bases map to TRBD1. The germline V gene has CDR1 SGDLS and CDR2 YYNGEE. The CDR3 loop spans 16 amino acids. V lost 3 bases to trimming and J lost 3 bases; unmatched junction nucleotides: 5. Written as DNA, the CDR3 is TGTGCCAGCAGCGCAGCCGGGACAGGGGGCTACAATGAGCAGTTCTTC. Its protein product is CASSAAGTGGYNEQFF.

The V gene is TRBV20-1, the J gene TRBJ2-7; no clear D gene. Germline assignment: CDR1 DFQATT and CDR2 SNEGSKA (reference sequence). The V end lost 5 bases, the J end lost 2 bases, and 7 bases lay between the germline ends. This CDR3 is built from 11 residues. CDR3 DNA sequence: TGCAGTGCTCCGTCGGCCTACGAGCAGTACTTC. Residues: CSAPSAYEQYF.

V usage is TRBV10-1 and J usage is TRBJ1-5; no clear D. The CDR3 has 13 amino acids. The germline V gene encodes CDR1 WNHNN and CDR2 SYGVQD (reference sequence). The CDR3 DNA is TGCGCTCCTACTGAGGAAAGCAATCAGCCCCAGCATTTT. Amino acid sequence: CAPTEESNQPQHF.

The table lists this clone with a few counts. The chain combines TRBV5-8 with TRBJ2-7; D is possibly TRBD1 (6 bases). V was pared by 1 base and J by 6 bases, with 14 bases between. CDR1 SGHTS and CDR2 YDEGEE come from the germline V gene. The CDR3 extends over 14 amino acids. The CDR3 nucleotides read TGTGCCAGCAGCTTGCAGGACAGTGCCTTCGAGCAGTACTTC. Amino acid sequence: CASSLQDSAFEQYF. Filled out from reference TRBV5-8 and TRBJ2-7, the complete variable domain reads EAGVTQSPTHLIKTRGQQATLRCSPISGHTSVYWYQQALGLGLQFLLWYDEGEERNRGNFPPRFSGRQFPNYSSELNVNALELEDSALYLCASSLQDSAFEQYFGPGTRLTVT.

The CDR3 sequence is CASSLGGGGYGYTF. CDR3 DNA: TGTGCCAGCAGCTTAGGCGGGGGCGGCTATGGCTACACCTTC. The chain couples TRBV7-9 to TRBJ1-2; weak D call: TRBD1 (6 bases). This CDR3 is 14 amino acids long. Germline V CDR1 and CDR2: SEHNR, FQNEAQ (reference sequence). V shed 1 base and J shed 4 bases, with 10 bases lying between them.

The CDR3 protein is CAISDGLSGPYGYTF. CDR3 in DNA: TGTGCCATCAGTGACGGATTGTCAGGGCCCTATGGCTACACCTTC. The J gene is TRBJ1-2, the V gene TRBV10-3; a weak D match, TRBD1 (5 bases). Germline-derived CDR1 and CDR2 are ENHRY and SYGVKD. The CDR3 runs 15 residues. The V and J ends lost 3 bases and 4 bases respectively, with 15 bases between them.

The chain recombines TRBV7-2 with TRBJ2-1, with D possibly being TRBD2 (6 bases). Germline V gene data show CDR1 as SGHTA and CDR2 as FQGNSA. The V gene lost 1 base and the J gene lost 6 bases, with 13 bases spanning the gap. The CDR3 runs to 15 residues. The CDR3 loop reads CASSLDWLAPNEQFF. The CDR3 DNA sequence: TGTGCCAGCAGCTTAGATTGGCTAGCGCCCAATGAGCAGTTCTTC.

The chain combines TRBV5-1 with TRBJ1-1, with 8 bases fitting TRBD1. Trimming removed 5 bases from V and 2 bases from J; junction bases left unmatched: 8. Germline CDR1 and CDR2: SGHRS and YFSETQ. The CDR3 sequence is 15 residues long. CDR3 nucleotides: TGCGCCAGCAGATACGCGGGACAGGTTAACACTGAAGCTTTCTTT. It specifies CASRYAGQVNTEAFF.

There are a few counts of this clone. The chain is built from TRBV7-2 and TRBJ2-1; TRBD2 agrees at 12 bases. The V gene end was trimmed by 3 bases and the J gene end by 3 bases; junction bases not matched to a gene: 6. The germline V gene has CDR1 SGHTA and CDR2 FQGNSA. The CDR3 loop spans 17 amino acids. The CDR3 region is CASSFQRTSGNYNEQFF. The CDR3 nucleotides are TGTGCCAGCAGCTTCCAAAGGACTAGCGGGAACTACAATGAGCAGTTCTTC.

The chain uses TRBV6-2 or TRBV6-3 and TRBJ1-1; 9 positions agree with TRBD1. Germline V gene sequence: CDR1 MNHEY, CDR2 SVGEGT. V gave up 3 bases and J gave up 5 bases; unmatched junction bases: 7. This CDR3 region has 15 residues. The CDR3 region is CASSYLGQGGTEAFF. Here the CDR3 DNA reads TGTGCCAGCAGTTATTTGGGACAGGGCGGGACTGAAGCTTTCTTT.

CDR3: CASSVDGSGNTGELFF. CDR3 in DNA: TGTGCCAGCAGTGTCGACGGGTCGGGGAACACCGGGGAGCTGTTTTTT. The chain carries TRBV2 and TRBJ2-2; D is unclear. Germline V gene data show CDR1 as SNHLY and CDR2 as FYNNEI. Trimming cost V 4 bases and J 1 base, with 13 bases left between them. The CDR3 runs to 16 residues.

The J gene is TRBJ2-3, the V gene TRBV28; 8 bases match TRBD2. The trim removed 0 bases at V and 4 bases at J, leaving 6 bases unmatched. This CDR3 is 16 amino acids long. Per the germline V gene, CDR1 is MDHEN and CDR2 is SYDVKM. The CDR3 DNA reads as TGTGCCAGCAGTTTATGGGGGACTAGTTCATCAGATACGCAGTATTTT. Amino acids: CASSLWGTSSSDTQYF. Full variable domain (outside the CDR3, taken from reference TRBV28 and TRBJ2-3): DVKVTQSSRYLVKRTGEKVFLECVQDMDHENMFWYRQDPGLGLRLIYFSYDVKMKEKGDIPEGYSVSREKKERFSLILESASTNQTSMYLCASSLWGTSSSDTQYFGPGTRLTVL.

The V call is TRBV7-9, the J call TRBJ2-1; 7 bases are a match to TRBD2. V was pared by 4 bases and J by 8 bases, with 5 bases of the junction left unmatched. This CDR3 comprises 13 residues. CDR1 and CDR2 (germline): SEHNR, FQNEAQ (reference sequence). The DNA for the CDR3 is TGTGCCAGCAGCTCGGGGGGAGGACATGAGCAGTTCTTC. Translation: CASSSGGGHEQFF.

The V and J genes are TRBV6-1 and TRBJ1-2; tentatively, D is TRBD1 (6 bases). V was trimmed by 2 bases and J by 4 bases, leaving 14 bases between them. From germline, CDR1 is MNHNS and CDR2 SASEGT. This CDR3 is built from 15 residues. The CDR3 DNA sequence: TGTGCCAGCAGTGAAATCAAGGACAGTCGCTATGGCTACACCTTC. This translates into CASSEIKDSRYGYTF.

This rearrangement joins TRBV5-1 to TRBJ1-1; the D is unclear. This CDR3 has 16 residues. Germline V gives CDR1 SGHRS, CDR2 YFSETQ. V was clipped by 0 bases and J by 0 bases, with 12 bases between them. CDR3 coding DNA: TGCGCCAGCAGCTTGGGAGTTGCGGGCTTGAACACTGAAGCTTTCTTT. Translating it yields CASSLGVAGLNTEAFF.

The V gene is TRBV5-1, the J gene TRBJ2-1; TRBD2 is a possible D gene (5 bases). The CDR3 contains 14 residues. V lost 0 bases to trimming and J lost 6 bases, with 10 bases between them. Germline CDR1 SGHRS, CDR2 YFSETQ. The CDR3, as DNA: TGCGCCAGCAGCTTGGGACTATCCGCCAATGAGCAGTTCTTC. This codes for CASSLGLSANEQFF.